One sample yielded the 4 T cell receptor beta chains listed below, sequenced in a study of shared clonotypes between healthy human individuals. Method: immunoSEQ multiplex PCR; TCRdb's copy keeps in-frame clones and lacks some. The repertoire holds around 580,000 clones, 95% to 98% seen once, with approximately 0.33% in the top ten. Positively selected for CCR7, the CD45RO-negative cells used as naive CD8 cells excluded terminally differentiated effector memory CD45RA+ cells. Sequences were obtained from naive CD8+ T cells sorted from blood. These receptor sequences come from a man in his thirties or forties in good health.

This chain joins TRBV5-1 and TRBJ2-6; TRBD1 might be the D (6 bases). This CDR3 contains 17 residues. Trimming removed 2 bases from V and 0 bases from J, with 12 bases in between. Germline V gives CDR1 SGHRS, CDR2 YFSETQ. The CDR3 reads CASSFSQDSSGANVLTF. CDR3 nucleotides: TGCGCCAGCAGCTTCTCGCAGGACAGCTCTGGGGCCAACGTCCTGACTTTC.

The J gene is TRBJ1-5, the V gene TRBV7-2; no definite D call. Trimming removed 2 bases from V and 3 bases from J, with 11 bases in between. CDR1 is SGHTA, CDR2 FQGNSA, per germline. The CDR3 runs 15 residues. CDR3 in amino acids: CASSLFDATNQPQHF. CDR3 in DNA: TGTGCCAGCAGCTTATTTGACGCGACCAATCAGCCCCAGCATTTT.

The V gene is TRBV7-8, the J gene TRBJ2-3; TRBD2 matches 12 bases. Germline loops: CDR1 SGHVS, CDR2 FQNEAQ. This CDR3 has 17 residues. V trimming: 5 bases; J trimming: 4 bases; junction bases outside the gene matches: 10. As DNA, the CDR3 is TGTGCCAGCAGCCCTGGGACTAGCGGGCGGAGGGCAGATACGCAGTATTTT. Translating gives CASSPGTSGRRADTQYF.

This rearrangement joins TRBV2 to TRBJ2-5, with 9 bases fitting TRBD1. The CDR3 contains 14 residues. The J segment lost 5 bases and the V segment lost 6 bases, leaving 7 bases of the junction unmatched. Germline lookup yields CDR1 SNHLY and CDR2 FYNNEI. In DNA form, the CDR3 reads TGTGCCAGCAGGGCTGGACAGGGGTGGGAGACCCAGTACTTC. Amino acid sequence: CASRAGQGWETQYF.